What follows describes a single TCR beta chain. This entry belongs to a study of somatic mutations in cytotoxic T cells in rheumatoid arthritis. Study in general: Flow sorting yielded some V beta antibody-stained T-cell populations at nearly 100% purity, among them V beta1+ cells sequenced for TCRB.

Looked up from germline, CDR1 is SGHVS and CDR2 is FQNEAQ. The CDR3 length is 17 residues. The J segment lost 3 bases and the V segment lost 3 bases, leaving 11 bases of the junction unmatched. The table came from immunoSEQ multiplex PCR; TCRdb's copy has only in-frame clones and leaves some out. The data show some 19,000 clones, about 80% seen once. Material: CD8+ T cells sorted from blood. The receptor was isolated from a young man with rheumatoid arthritis. The chain couples TRBV7-8 to TRBJ2-7; TRBD1 agrees at 10 bases. CDR3: CASSFLPGQGFIYEQYF. CDR3 bases: TGTGCCAGCAGCTTTTTACCGGGACAGGGGTTTATCTACGAGCAGTACTTC. Using reference TRBV7-8 and TRBJ2-7 for the parts outside the CDR3, the full variable domain is GAGVSQSPRYKVAKRGQDVALRCDPISGHVSLFWYQQALGQGPEFLTYFQNEAQLDKSGLPSDRFFAERPEGSVSTLKIQRTQQEDSAVYLCASSFLPGQGFIYEQYFGPGTRLTVT.